These 25 T cell receptor beta chains were sequenced from one sample in a study of T cells in Graves' hyperthyroidism and ophthalmopathy (dated by TCRdb to about 2019). Libraries were made using multiplex PCR. The sample was run on an Illumina HiSeq 2000. TCR beta CDR3 regions were amplified from RNA transcripts. A first-round RT-PCR of the TCR CDR3 used the HTBI primer set with the Qiagen OneStep RT-PCR kit. The raw public data were reprocessed by TCRdb itself: fastp quality trimming at Q25, MiXCR clonotype calling, in-frame beta chains only. Rows merge per CDR3 protein into single entries with the most common DNA and genes. The sample table lists 690,000 or so distinct CDR3 sequences, about 17% of them with a count of one. The biggest ten clones account for over 15% of the sample. Sequenced: blood. These receptors all stem from a woman between 45 and 60 years old with Graves' hyperthyroidism that later progressed to Graves' ophthalmopathy.

Many counts were recorded for this clonotype. This chain connects TRBV5-1 to TRBJ2-7; TRBD1 agrees at 9 bases. The CDR3 extends over 14 amino acids. V lost 2 bases, J lost 5 bases, and 5 bases stayed unmatched. Germline V gives CDR1 SGHRS, CDR2 YFSETQ. The CDR3 protein is CASSFGQGTHEQYF. DNA for the CDR3: TGCGCCAGCAGCTTTGGACAGGGGACCCACGAGCAGTACTTC.

This clonotype has a count of ten or more. The chain couples TRBV6-1 to TRBJ1-5; D might be TRBD1 (5 bases). Germline CDR1 reads MNHNS; CDR2 reads SASEGT. This CDR3 has 16 amino acids. The V gene lost 5 bases and the J gene lost 0 bases, with 14 bases spanning the gap. CDR3: CASSSTTQGSNQPQHF. Here the CDR3 DNA reads TGTGCCAGCAGTTCTACGACTCAGGGTAGCAATCAGCCCCAGCATTTT.

This clonotype occurred many times. The genes are TRBV12-3 or TRBV12-4 and TRBJ1-5; the match to TRBD1 covers 9 bases. There are 14 residues in the CDR3. The junction had 13 bases not matched to a gene; V was cut back by 8 bases and J by 11 bases. CDR3 in DNA: TGTGCCAGCCGCCTCGGGACAGGGCATTGGTCCCAGCATTTT. Its protein product is CASRLGTGHWSQHF.

This clonotype was picked up many times. This chain uses TRBV20-1 with TRBJ1-1; D is undetermined. CDR3 length equals 15 residues. Germline lookup yields CDR1 DFQATT and CDR2 SNEGSKA (reference sequence). V lost 2 bases to trimming and J lost 0 bases, with 13 bases between them. The CDR3 DNA is TGCAGTGCTAGAAGAGACGAGCGCATGAACACTGAAGCTTTCTTT. Its translation is CSARRDERMNTEAFF.

This sequence joins TRBV20-1 and TRBJ2-7, with D perhaps matching TRBD2 (5 bases). Trimming pared 1 base from V and 0 bases from J, leaving 7 bases between. Per germline, CDR1 DFQATT and CDR2 SNEGSKA (reference sequence). CDR3 length: 13 amino acids. The CDR3 nucleotides read TGCAGTGCTAGAGTAGAGGGCTCCTACGAGCAGTACTTC. Amino acid sequence: CSARVEGSYEQYF.

This clonotype was seen a handful of times. The chain couples TRBV29-1 to TRBJ2-7; TRBD1 is a possible D gene (6 bases). Trimming left V 4 bases short and J 5 bases short, with 12 bases between. Germline CDR1 SQVTM, CDR2 ANQGSEA. The CDR3 runs 12 residues. CDR3 loop: CSVAGTPDEQYF. The CDR3 DNA reads as TGCAGCGTTGCCGGGACACCGGACGAGCAGTACTTC.

This clonotype appeared a few times. The CDR3 spells CASSPNAGGRINTGELFF. Here the CDR3 DNA reads TGTGCCAGCTCACCCAACGCGGGGGGCCGTATCAACACCGGGGAGCTGTTTTTT. The chain joins TRBV18 to TRBJ2-2; 8 nucleotides line up with TRBD2. Germline CDR1 reads KGHSH; CDR2 reads LQKENI. This CDR3 is 18 amino acids long. V was pared by 3 bases and J by 2 bases, with 11 bases of the junction left unmatched. The complete variable domain, with remaining parts taken from reference TRBV18 and TRBJ2-2, reads NAGVMQNPRHLVRRRGQEARLRCSPMKGHSHVYWYRQLPEEGLKFMVYLQKENIIDESGMPKERFSAEFPKEGPSILRIQQVVRGDSAAYFCASSPNAGGRINTGELFFGEGSRLTVL.

This clonotype was counted ten times or more. The J gene is TRBJ2-1, the V gene TRBV18; TRBD2 aligns across 7 bases. CDR3 length: 16 residues. The junction had 6 bases not matched to a gene; V was cut back by 3 bases and J by 1 base. CDR1 is KGHSH and CDR2 is LQKENI in the germline V gene. The CDR3 DNA sequence: TGTGCCAGCTCACCCCCTAAGCGGGGTTCCTACAATGAGCAGTTCTTC. Translation: CASSPPKRGSYNEQFF.

This clonotype was observed a handful of times. The V and J genes are TRBV19 and TRBJ1-5, with no clear D. Per germline, CDR1 LNHDA and CDR2 SQIVND (reference sequence). The CDR3 runs to 13 residues. The V and J ends lost 2 bases and 6 bases respectively, with 8 bases between them. In DNA form, the CDR3 reads TGTGCCAGTAGTATAAGTCTGGGTCAGCCCCAGCATTTT. This encodes CASSISLGQPQHF.

This clonotype came up a few times. The V gene is TRBV19, the J gene TRBJ1-1; no firm D call. CDR1 LNHDA and CDR2 SQIVND come from the germline V gene (reference sequence). The CDR3 is made up of 13 amino acids. Trimming removed 7 bases at V and 0 bases at J, with 9 bases between. CDR3 nucleotide sequence: TGTGCCAGTACCGAACAGATGAACACTGAAGCTTTCTTT. It is translated as CASTEQMNTEAFF.

This clonotype was counted many times. This rearrangement joins TRBV2 to TRBJ2-1, with D perhaps matching TRBD1 (5 bases). Trimming removed 4 bases at V and 0 bases at J, with 10 bases between. CDR3 length: 15 residues. Per the germline V gene, CDR1 is SNHLY and CDR2 is FYNNEI. CDR3 nucleotides: TGTGCCAGCAGTGCAGGGTTAAGCTCCTACAATGAGCAGTTCTTC. Translated: CASSAGLSSYNEQFF.

The rearrangement uses TRBV27 and TRBJ1-2; 12 bases align to TRBD1. Looked up from germline, CDR1 is MNHEY and CDR2 is SMNVEV (reference sequence). There are 15 residues in the CDR3. Losses at the gene ends were 6 bases for V and 5 bases for J; bases not matched to a gene: 7. The CDR3 sequence is CASRKPGQGAYGYTF. The CDR3 DNA reads TGTGCCAGCAGAAAACCGGGACAGGGGGCATATGGCTACACCTTC.

This clonotype was counted only a few times. The chain is built from TRBV5-4 and TRBJ2-1; no clear D. V dropped 0 bases and J dropped 9 bases, with 10 bases sitting between them. This CDR3 region has 13 residues. CDR1 and CDR2 (germline): SGHNT, YYREEE (reference sequence). CDR3 DNA: TGTGCCAGCAGCTTGGTCGACGATTTTGAGCAGTTCTTC. Protein sequence: CASSLVDDFEQFF.

The J gene is TRBJ2-3, the V gene TRBV7-9; the D gene is possibly TRBD1 (6 bases). Germline CDR1 and CDR2: SEHNR and FQNEAQ (reference sequence). Between the trimmed V and J ends, which lost 5 bases and 6 bases, there was a span of 18 bases. The CDR3 sequence is 15 residues long. The CDR3 sequence is CASSRTQDRFDTQYF. The CDR3 coding sequence is TGTGCCAGCAGCCGAACACAAGACAGGTTCGATACGCAGTATTTT.

This clonotype was seen more than once but under ten times. V and J are TRBV3-1 and TRBJ1-3; D is perhaps TRBD1 (5 bases). CDR1 and CDR2 (germline): LGHDT, YNNKEL (reference sequence). V shed 6 bases and J shed 4 bases, with 19 bases lying between them. The CDR3 runs 16 residues. CDR3 region: CASRQERKLGGNTIYF. The CDR3 nucleotides are TGTGCCAGCAGACAGGAGAGGAAGCTCGGGGGAAACACCATATATTTT.

This clonotype came up many times. The chain recombines TRBV12-3 or TRBV12-4 with TRBJ2-7, with a possible D match to TRBD1 (6 bases). V lost 5 bases to trimming and J lost 5 bases, with 19 bases between them. The CDR3 runs to 15 residues. This chain's CDR3 is CASSGRGTGTDEQYF. The DNA for the CDR3 is TGTGCCAGCAGTGGAAGGGGTACAGGGACGGACGAGCAGTACTTC.

Worth noting for this clonotype: Being one base from a much bigger clone, this may be a read error. The chain employs TRBV5-1 and TRBJ2-4; 10 nucleotides align to TRBD2. Losses at the gene ends were 5 bases for V and 0 bases for J; bases not matched to a gene: 8. The CDR3 covers 17 residues. In germline, CDR1 is SGHRS, CDR2 YFSETQ. CDR3 loop: CASRWEAGGAAKNIQYF. The CDR3 nucleotides are TGCGCCAGCAGATGGGAAGCGGGGGGGGCAGCCAAAAACATTCAGTACTTC.

This chain links TRBV27 with TRBJ1-4; 8 nucleotides match TRBD1. There are 16 residues in the CDR3. Germline trimming cut 8 bases from V and 0 bases from J; bases unmatched to any gene: 8. In germline, CDR1 is MNHEY, CDR2 SMNVEV (reference sequence). The CDR3 loop reads CASRRQGTATNEKLFF. Written as DNA, the CDR3 is TGTGCCAGCCGGAGACAGGGGACTGCAACTAATGAAAAACTGTTTTTT.

To note about this clonotype: A much larger clone lies one base from this, so it may be a read error. This chain links TRBV11-2 with TRBJ1-1; no definite D call. Germline values: CDR1 SGHAT, CDR2 FQNNGV. The CDR3 loop spans 15 amino acids. V shed 1 base and J shed 0 bases, with 9 bases lying between them. CDR3 loop: CASSLVPSVNTEAFF. The CDR3 DNA follows: TGTGCCAGCAGCTTAGTCCCCAGCGTGAACACTGAAGCTTTCTTT.

Worth noting for this clonotype: It may be a read error: a sequence one base away is much more abundant. The rearrangement uses TRBV12-3 or TRBV12-4 and TRBJ1-4; 10 nucleotides align to TRBD1. The CDR3 runs to 16 residues. Trimming cost V 5 bases and J 8 bases; bases outside gene matches: 11. The DNA of the CDR3 is TGTGCCAGCAGTCCTCGATTGGGGACAGGGGAGGAAAAACTGTTTTTT. It yields the protein CASSPRLGTGEEKLFF.

This clonotype was seen repeatedly, ten times or more. V usage is TRBV11-2 and J usage is TRBJ2-5; D may correspond to TRBD1 or TRBD2 (7 bases each). The CDR3 sequence is 15 residues long. V was clipped by 4 bases and J by 4 bases, with 16 bases between them. Germline CDR1 is SGHAT and CDR2 is FQNNGV. CDR3 region: CASSSGGVFGETQYF. The CDR3 DNA follows: TGTGCCAGCAGCTCAGGGGGGGTTTTCGGAGAGACCCAGTACTTC.

This clonotype was seen ten or more times. The genes are TRBV2 and TRBJ1-1; tentative D call: TRBD1 (5 bases). The germline gives CDR1 SNHLY, CDR2 FYNNEI. V shed 6 bases and J shed 7 bases, with 15 bases lying between them. The CDR3 contains 13 residues. For the CDR3, the DNA is TGTGCCAGCAGGTCCAACAGGTTCATTGAAGCTTTCTTT. Its protein is CASRSNRFIEAFF.

This clonotype has ten or more counts. The V gene is TRBV6-2 or TRBV6-3, the J gene TRBJ1-1, with D hard to call. The CDR3 length is 13 residues. The V and J ends lost 7 bases and 1 base respectively, with 10 bases between them. CDR1 and CDR2 from the germline V gene are MNHEY and SVGEGT. CDR3: CASKGRSNTEAFF. The CDR3 DNA is TGTGCCAGCAAAGGCAGGTCGAACACTGAAGCTTTCTTT.

Only one count was recorded for this clonotype. This chain links TRBV5-4 with TRBJ2-1; D not resolved. Germline V gene lookup returns CDR1 SGHNT and CDR2 YYREEE (reference sequence). Trimming left V 0 bases short and J 0 bases short, with 10 bases between. CDR3 size: 16 residues. In DNA form, the CDR3 reads TGTGCCAGCAGCTTGGACGGTGATAGCTCCTACAATGAGCAGTTCTTC. Encoded protein: CASSLDGDSSYNEQFF.

V is TRBV5-1 and J is TRBJ2-5, with D possibly matching TRBD1 (6 bases). The CDR3 covers 12 residues. Looked up from germline, CDR1 is SGHRS and CDR2 is YFSETQ. Trimming shortened V by 7 bases and J by 4 bases, and 11 bases separated the two germline ends. CDR3 DNA sequence: TGCGCCAGCGGAGGACAGCGAGAGACCCAGTACTTC. It is translated as CASGGQRETQYF.